This T cell receptor beta chain comes out of a study of T cells in Graves' hyperthyroidism and ophthalmopathy. Study-level background: Peripheral blood specimens were obtained at initial diagnosis, prior to any treatment. General observations from the study: Among thyroid clonotypes expanded above 0.001, most also appeared in blood.

Clinical symptoms, serum thyroxine and TRAb, thyroid ultrasound and orbital computed tomography were used for the diagnoses. After removal of 3 bases from V and 10 bases from J, the junction contained 5 bases not matched to a gene. CDR3 length: 14 residues. This clonotype was counted many times. Its specificity is unknown. RNA transcripts were the template for amplifying TCR beta CDR3 regions. When the TCR CDR3 underwent first-round RT-PCR, the HTBI primer set was used. TCRdb fed the multiplex PCR reads into MiXCR, producing one record per CDR3 protein. The sample has fewer than 900,000 distinct CDR3 sequences, about 17% seen once.

Material: blood. This receptor was obtained from a man aged 18 to 30 with Graves' hyperthyroidism. This chain connects TRBV12-3 or TRBV12-4 to TRBJ2-1; 11 nucleotides line up with TRBD2. As DNA, the CDR3 is TGTGCCAGCAGTTTTCAACTAGCGGGAGAAGAGCAGTTCTTC. It yields the protein CASSFQLAGEEQFF.